What follows are 20 T cell receptor beta chains derived from one specimen sequenced in a study of T cell responses to AZD1222 COVID-19 vaccine. Repertoires were generated with immunoSEQ multiplex PCR, while TCRdb's copy carries only in-frame clones and drops some. In the table there are around 150,000 clones, 70% to 90% of which are singletons. The sample was peripheral blood, taken on day 0 of MenACWY control vaccination. The receptor set was obtained from an adult in good health.

The chain combines TRBV7-3 with TRBJ2-2; D is perhaps TRBD1 (6 bases). The CDR3 runs 15 residues. The germline V gene has CDR1 SGHTA and CDR2 FQGTGA. Trimming shortened V by 5 bases and J by 0 bases, and 10 bases separated the two germline ends. CDR3: CASSKQGSNTGELFF. The CDR3 coding sequence is TGTGCCAGCAGCAAACAGGGTTCGAACACCGGGGAGCTGTTTTTT.

This clone was seen only a few times. The CDR3 is CASSVSPGLPLEQYF. The CDR3 DNA reads TGCGCCAGCAGTGTCTCCCCGGGACTGCCCTTGGAGCAGTACTTC. The chain combines TRBV5-1 with TRBJ2-7, with a weak D call TRBD2 (6 bases). The germline V and J ends were trimmed by 5 bases and 7 bases, with 22 bases remaining between them. The germline V gene has CDR1 SGHRS and CDR2 YFSETQ. The CDR3 has 15 amino acids. Together with reference TRBV5-1 and TRBJ2-7, the CDR3 gives the full variable domain: KAGVTQTPRYLIKTRGQQVTLSCSPISGHRSVSWYQQTPGQGLQFLFEYFSETQRNKGNFPGRFSGRQFSNSRSEMNVSTLELGDSALYLCASSVSPGLPLEQYFGPGTRLTVT.

This chain connects TRBV27 to TRBJ2-3; D is uncertain. The CDR3 covers 12 residues. The germline gives CDR1 MNHEY, CDR2 SMNVEV (reference sequence). Trimming took off 3 bases at V and 6 bases at J, with 7 bases between the two ends. The CDR3 DNA is TGTGCCAGCAGTTTTCAAGGGGATACGCAGTATTTT. It codes for CASSFQGDTQYF.

The chain combines TRBV6-6 with TRBJ1-5; D might be TRBD1 (6 bases). CDR1 and CDR2 from the germline V gene are MNHNY and SVGAGI (reference sequence). This CDR3 region has 16 residues. V was pared by 4 bases and J by 4 bases, with 17 bases between. CDR3 amino acids: CASSFPTGTLNQPQHF. The CDR3 DNA follows: TGTGCCAGCAGTTTCCCGACAGGTACCTTGAATCAGCCCCAGCATTTT.

This rearrangement joins TRBV7-2 to TRBJ1-2; D is ambiguous. Trimming took 1 base from V and 8 from J, leaving 14 bases between them. Germline values: CDR1 SGHTA, CDR2 FQGNSA. The CDR3 covers 14 residues. The CDR3 DNA reads TGTGCCAGCAGCTTAGAACAGCGCGCCGGGGGCTACACCTTC. As protein: CASSLEQRAGGYTF.

This chain links TRBV6-5 with TRBJ1-5; 7 positions agree with TRBD1. Germline lookup yields CDR1 MNHEY and CDR2 SVGAGI. CDR3 length: 15 amino acids. The V segment lost 2 bases and the J segment 6 bases; nucleotides outside the gene matches: 7. The CDR3 spells CASSYRQGVGQPQHF. For the CDR3, the DNA is TGTGCCAGCAGTTACCGACAGGGTGTAGGTCAGCCCCAGCATTTT.

The genes are TRBV7-2 and TRBJ2-3; TRBD1 aligns across 9 bases. V dropped 4 bases and J dropped 8; count of bases not matched to a gene: 10. Germline V CDR1 and CDR2: SGHTA, FQGNSA. CDR3 size: 15 residues. CDR3 in DNA: TGTGCCAGCAGCTACCGGGACAGGGTACGGAGTACGCAGTATTTT. It translates to CASSYRDRVRSTQYF. The entire variable domain, with the rest obtained from reference TRBV7-2 and TRBJ2-3, is as follows: GAGVSQSPSNKVTEKGKDVELRCDPISGHTALYWYRQSLGQGLEFLIYFQGNSAPDKSGLPSDRFSAERTGGSVSTLTIQRTQQEDSAVYLCASSYRDRVRSTQYFGPGTRLTVL.

The chain links TRBV28 to TRBJ1-4; D not resolved. The ends were cut back, 10 bases at V and 5 bases at J, with 14 bases in the middle. CDR3 length: 13 residues. Germline CDR1 MDHEN, CDR2 SYDVKM. CDR3: CAIGGRTNEKLFF. Written as DNA, the CDR3 is TGTGCCATCGGAGGGCGTACAAATGAAAAACTGTTTTTT. Based on the CDR3 plus reference TRBV28 and TRBJ1-4, the full variable domain is DVKVTQSSRYLVKRTGEKVFLECVQDMDHENMFWYRQDPGLGLRLIYFSYDVKMKEKGDIPEGYSVSREKKERFSLILESASTNQTSMYLCAIGGRTNEKLFFGSGTQLSVL.

This rearrangement joins TRBV5-1 to TRBJ1-3, with no clear D. V was clipped by 0 bases and J by 0 bases, with 10 bases between them. Per germline, CDR1 SGHRS and CDR2 YFSETQ. This CDR3 spans 16 amino acids. CDR3 residues: CASSLAPASSGNTIYF. In nucleotides, the CDR3 is TGCGCCAGCAGCTTGGCACCAGCGAGCTCTGGAAACACCATATATTTT.

The CDR3 is CASSLQNSNQPQHF. The CDR3, as DNA: TGTGCCAGCAGCTTACAGAATAGCAATCAGCCCCAGCATTTT. The rearrangement joins TRBV7-8 to TRBJ1-5; no firm D call. Trimming removed 2 bases from V and 0 bases from J, with 5 bases in between. CDR3 length: 14 residues. The germline V gene encodes CDR1 SGHVS and CDR2 FQNEAQ.

This rearrangement joins TRBV6-5 to TRBJ2-2, with D perhaps TRBD1 (5 bases). The CDR3 spans 15 residues. Trimming stripped 0 bases from V and 7 bases from J, with 12 bases between. The germline CDR1 and CDR2 sequences are MNHEY and SVGAGI. The CDR3 spells CASSYSSAGNGELFF. DNA for the CDR3: TGTGCCAGCAGTTACTCGTCGGCAGGGAACGGGGAGCTGTTTTTT.

J is TRBJ2-1 and V is TRBV28; tentatively, D is TRBD1 (6 bases). Trimming removed 2 bases from V and 5 bases from J, with 13 bases in between. This CDR3 contains 15 residues. From germline, CDR1 is MDHEN and CDR2 SYDVKM. In DNA form, the CDR3 reads TGTGCCAGCAGTTTAGTTCCAGGGGTAAACAATGAGCAGTTCTTC. Amino acid sequence: CASSLVPGVNNEQFF.

With respect to this clone: The sample has other DNA sequences that encode this CDR3 too. This rearrangement joins TRBV6-4 to TRBJ2-1; TRBD2 matches at 12 bases. Germline V gene lookup returns CDR1 MRHNA and CDR2 SNTAGT. The CDR3 is made up of 15 amino acids. V shed 5 bases and J 4 bases; nucleotides not matched to a gene: 3. The CDR3 region has the DNA TGTGCCAGCAGTTCCACTAGCGGGGGGTACAATGAGCAGTTCTTC. It translates to CASSSTSGGYNEQFF.

This clone appeared a single time. The rearrangement joins TRBV6-5 to TRBJ1-5, with D unclear. This CDR3 spans 13 amino acids. V lost 5 bases, J lost 3 bases, and 8 bases lay in between. Germline CDR1 and CDR2: MNHEY and SVGAGI. CDR3 sequence: CASSPEHNQPQHF. The DNA for the CDR3 is TGTGCCAGCAGTCCCGAACACAATCAGCCCCAGCATTTT.

This sequence joins TRBV2 and TRBJ2-7; 9 positions match TRBD1. Per the germline V gene, CDR1 is SNHLY and CDR2 is FYNNEI. This CDR3 comprises 15 residues. After removal of 6 bases from V and 5 bases from J, the junction contained 11 bases not matched to a gene. The CDR3 DNA is TGTGCCAGCAGAAGACCGGGACAGGGAAGTAACGAGCAGTACTTC. Its translation is CASRRPGQGSNEQYF.

The rearrangement joins TRBV10-2 to TRBJ2-7, with a weak D call TRBD1 (6 bases). This CDR3 has 15 amino acids. Between the trimmed V and J ends, which lost 2 bases and 0 bases, there was a span of 11 bases. Germline loops: CDR1 WSHSY, CDR2 SAAADI. The CDR3 DNA is TGCGCCAGCAGTGAGCCAGGGGCCGTCTCCTACGAGCAGTACTTC. Encoded protein: CASSEPGAVSYEQYF.

The chain employs TRBV24-1 and TRBJ1-4, with 10 bases matching TRBD1. The germline CDR1 and CDR2 sequences are KGHDR and SFDVKD. The CDR3 totals 15 residues. After removal of 4 bases from V and 7 bases from J, the junction contained 5 bases not matched to a gene. The CDR3 DNA sequence: TGTGCCACCAGTGAATCGACAGGGGGCAGTGAAAAACTGTTTTTT. Protein sequence: CATSESTGGSEKLFF.

The V gene is TRBV4-3, the J gene TRBJ1-2; D is unresolved. CDR3 size: 11 residues. V gave up 3 bases and J gave up 8 bases, with 7 bases separating them. Germline CDR1 LGHNA, CDR2 YSLEER. In nucleotides, the CDR3 is TGCGCCAGCAGCCAGGCAGGCGGCTACACCTTC. It specifies CASSQAGGYTF.

This clone showed up just a few times. This sequence joins TRBV2 and TRBJ1-2; 7 bases line up with TRBD1. CDR1 and CDR2 (germline): SNHLY, FYNNEI. The CDR3 spans 14 residues. J lost 2 bases, V lost 2 bases, and 2 bases had no gene match. DNA of the CDR3: TGTGCCAGCAGTGAACGACAGGGCAACTATGGCTACACCTTC. Its translation: CASSERQGNYGYTF.

The gene calls are TRBV3-1 (or the pseudogene TRBV3-2) and TRBJ2-1, with 8 bases aligning to TRBD2. This CDR3 is 15 amino acids long. V lost 6 bases, J lost 3 bases, and 7 bases stayed unmatched. The germline V gene encodes CDR1 LGHDT and CDR2 YNNKEL (reference sequence). CDR3 nucleotides: TGTGCCAGCAGTACCGGGGGGGAGGGCTACAATGAGCAGTTCTTC. Translation: CASSTGGEGYNEQFF.